This TCR beta chain was sequenced in a study of T cell changes during pregnancy in multiple sclerosis. Sequenced by immunoSEQ multiplex PCR; TCRdb stores in-frame clones only, minus some. The sample contains about 56,000 clones, over 90% of which appear only once. Trimming removed 3 bases from V and 12 bases from J, with 19 bases in between. The CDR3 loop spans 14 amino acids. Germline assignment: CDR1 MGHRA and CDR2 YSYEKL. The source was CD4+ T cells from peripheral blood mononuclear cells, collected in the third trimester of pregnancy. The receptor was derived from a female donor with multiple sclerosis, enrolled in a pregnancy study. The chain recombines TRBV4-1 with TRBJ2-3; D is possibly TRBD2 (5 bases). The CDR3 loop is CASSQPTRELAQYF. The DNA for the CDR3 is TGCGCCAGCAGCCAGCCCACCCGGGAACTCGCCCAGTATTTT.